These T cell receptor beta chains were read from a single sample in a study of sequential checkpoint blockade in melanoma. Libraries were prepared by immunoSEQ multiplex PCR; TCRdb keeps only in-frame clonotypes and omits some of them. The data hold about 5,700 clones, with roughly 52% observed a single time. The sample here was CD8+ T cells sorted from blood (inferred from file names), taken from a patient given nivolumab and ipilimumab in sequence. The receptors originated from a human donor with melanoma. CDR3s include the opening cysteine and the closing phenylalanine or tryptophan. Each record gives: V gene, J gene, CDR3 protein.

TRBV7-6,TRBJ2-3,CASSLVSQGDTQYF
TRBV25-1,TRBJ2-2,CASRGQEGLAGYTGELFF
TRBV5-1,TRBJ2-7,CASSLGRGGSYEQYF
TRBV11-2,TRBJ1-1,CASSLSSTVSSGTEAFF
TRBV5-5,TRBJ1-2,CASSLATGGYGYTF
TRBV18,TRBJ2-2,CASSPRVGLDGGELFF
TRBV5-1,TRBJ2-2,CASSWVAGDRELFF
TRBV10-3,TRBJ2-1,CAISEHSLNEQFF
TRBV20-1,TRBJ1-1,CSAGQGAEAFF
TRBV5-4,TRBJ2-7,CASSLNNEQYF
TRBV6-1,TRBJ2-7,CASSEYPGSSYEQYF
TRBV4-1,TRBJ2-3,CASSQDTPGTSADTQYF
TRBV27,TRBJ1-1,CASRDRWYTEAFF
TRBV11-3,TRBJ2-2,CASRSMNTGELFF
TRBV9,TRBJ1-3,CASSVGGGPGSGNTIYF
TRBV7-9,TRBJ2-2,CASSFTGTGTGELFF
TRBV28,TRBJ2-1,CASSTDNEQFF
TRBV6-4,TRBJ2-3,CASTLRDTGATDTQYF
TRBV29-1,TRBJ2-5,CSVELSGYQETQYF
TRBV7-9,TRBJ2-1,CASSLFEGGWISEQFF
TRBV5-4,TRBJ1-3,CASSSGTGYRNTIYF
TRBV27,TRBJ2-7,CASSLGQGFYEQYF
TRBV7-4,TRBJ2-3,CASSPTTDTQYF
TRBV27,TRBJ2-2,CASSLPLAGGPNTGELFF
TRBV7-2,TRBJ2-2,CASSTPPGLAPSGELFF
TRBV4-3,TRBJ2-2,CASSQHYTGELFF
TRBV11-2,TRBJ1-1,CASSYTGLGTEAFF
TRBV6-1,TRBJ2-1,CASSKTGYNEQFF